Presented here are 13 T cell receptor beta chains from one specimen sequenced in a study of post-analysis software for immune sequencing data (dated by TCRdb to the mid-2010s). General findings and caveats noted by the study authors: Patients showed significantly higher frequencies than controls for roughly 5 TRBV segments, among them TRBV5-6, TRBV5-1 and TRBV20-1.

These receptors have no known antigen. The library was made by PCR. For sequencing, an Illumina HiSeq 2500 was employed. To reduce PCR and sequencing biases, unique molecular identifiers were incorporated into the TCR beta cDNA libraries. TCRdb took the public reads, trimmed them with fastp at Q25, ran MiXCR for clone calling and kept in-frame beta chains. Every CDR3 protein is listed once, alongside the most common genes and DNA of its rows. The sample table contains 800,000 to 950,000 distinct CDR3 sequences; only one count was recorded for around 50% of them. Over 4% of the sample comes from the top ten. The sample taken for sequencing was blood. These receptors originate from a girl aged 10-17 years with multiple sclerosis.

This clonotype has more than one count but fewer than ten. CDR3 DNA sequence: TGCGCCAGCAGCTCGGGACTAGCGGTCTCCTACAATGAGCAGTTCTTC. This sequence encodes CASSSGLAVSYNEQFF. The V call is TRBV5-1, the J call TRBJ2-1, with TRBD2 matching over 11 bases. The CDR3 consists of 16 residues. V lost 3 bases and J lost 0; bases outside the gene matches: 2. CDR1 and CDR2 from the germline V gene are SGHRS and YFSETQ.

This rearrangement joins TRBV5-1 to TRBJ2-7; D uncertain. TRBJ2-1 matches the DNA end more closely, so the J call is doubtful. The CDR3 sequence is 13 residues long. Germline assignment: CDR1 SGHRS and CDR2 YFSETQ. DNA for the CDR3: TGCGCCAGCAGCTACGCGGACGGATCCGAGCAGTTCTTC. This gives the protein CASSYADGSEQFF.

The count of this clonotype is one. This chain connects TRBV4-2 to TRBJ2-4; D unclear. The better agreement between TRBJ2-7 and the DNA end casts doubt on the J call. The CDR3 is 13 amino acids. Germline assignment: CDR1 LGHNA and CDR2 YNFKEQ. CDR3 in amino acids: CASSQGQQDEQYF. In DNA, the CDR3 is TGTGCCAGCAGCCAAGGCCAGCAGGACGAGCAGTACTTC.

The genes are TRBV11-2 and TRBJ2-5; D may match TRBD1 or TRBD2 (5 bases each). CDR1 is SGHAT, CDR2 FQNNGV, per germline. The CDR3 totals 19 residues. V was pared by 5 bases and J by 5 bases, with 30 bases between. The DNA of the CDR3 is TGTGCCAGCAGCCCAACTACAGCGGCCCTAGGGGTCCCCTGGGAGACCCAGTACTTC. Translation: CASSPTTAALGVPWETQYF.

The gene calls are TRBV25-1 and TRBJ2-1; 7 bases agree with TRBD2. Germline assignment: CDR1 MGHDK and CDR2 SYGVNS. The CDR3 totals 15 residues. J was trimmed by 5 bases and V by 0 bases; bases with no gene match: 4. In DNA form, the CDR3 reads TGTGCCAGCAGTGAATACCTAGCGGAGAACAATGAGCAGTTCTTC. Translating it yields CASSEYLAENNEQFF.

The gene calls are TRBV5-1 and TRBJ2-2, with 7 bases lining up with TRBD2. Trimming took 4 bases from V and 3 from J; bases not matched to a gene: 9. The CDR3 has 16 amino acids. Germline CDR1 and CDR2: SGHRS and YFSETQ. This CDR3 is CASSAGLVGDTGELFF. As DNA, the CDR3 is TGCGCCAGCAGCGCAGGACTAGTCGGCGACACCGGGGAGCTGTTTTTT.

This clonotype has a handful of counts. V gene TRBV6-5 combines with J gene TRBJ2-5; D perhaps matches TRBD2 (5 bases). The CDR3 length is 16 residues. Trimming took 7 bases from V and 5 from J, leaving 23 bases between them. Germline CDR1 is MNHEY and CDR2 is SVGAGI. CDR3 in DNA: TGTGCCAGCACCTCGGGGAGCGGCCGGTGGTCGGAGACCCAGTACTTC. As protein: CASTSGSGRWSETQYF.

The V gene is TRBV6-1, the J gene TRBJ1-2; weak D call: TRBD1 (6 bases). The germline gives CDR1 MNHNS, CDR2 SASEGT. CDR3 size: 15 residues. The V end was cut by 0 bases, the J end by 4 bases, with 12 bases between. The CDR3 region has the DNA TGTGCCAGCAGTGAAGCGCAGGGGTGGACCTATGGCTACACCTTC. Its protein is CASSEAQGWTYGYTF.

This sequence joins TRBV7-9 and TRBJ1-2; D gene unclear. V was trimmed by 5 bases and J by 5 bases, leaving 18 bases between them. The CDR3 sequence is 15 residues long. Germline V CDR1 and CDR2: SEHNR, FQNEAQ (reference sequence). DNA of the CDR3: TGTGCCAGCAGCACCGGTTTGGGAAGCCGGTATGGCTACACCTTC. Its translation is CASSTGLGSRYGYTF.

This clonotype was detected ten times or more. The chain carries TRBV7-9 and TRBJ2-7; 8 nucleotides match TRBD1. This CDR3 comprises 15 residues. V trimming: 1 base; J trimming: 1 base; junction bases outside the gene matches: 3. The germline V gene encodes CDR1 SEHNR and CDR2 FQNEAQ (reference sequence). For the CDR3, the DNA is TGTGCCAGCAGCTTAGGACAGGGGCCTTCCTACGAGCAGTACTTC. This encodes CASSLGQGPSYEQYF.

This clonotype came up once. The chain combines TRBV20-1 with TRBJ2-3; 9 nucleotides match TRBD2. CDR1 is DFQATT, CDR2 SNEGSKA, per germline (reference sequence). After removal of 7 bases from V and 8 bases from J, the junction contained 7 bases not matched to a gene. The length of the CDR3 is 12 residues. CDR3 in amino acids: CSGGSGRVTQYF. CDR3 sequence (DNA): TGCAGTGGCGGTAGCGGGAGAGTTACGCAGTATTTT.

The gene calls are TRBV6-5 and TRBJ1-2; D is unclear. Germline CDR1 MNHEY, CDR2 SVGAGI. Trimming shortened V by 6 bases and J by 6 bases, and 14 bases separated the two germline ends. This CDR3 spans 13 amino acids. The CDR3 region has the DNA TGTGCCAGCAGACTCGACCCCACGGATGGCTACACCTTC. Protein product: CASRLDPTDGYTF.

This clonotype was seen a handful of times. The chain carries TRBV6-4 and TRBJ2-3; TRBD2 aligns across 7 bases. The CDR3 is 19 amino acids. From germline, CDR1 is MRHNA and CDR2 SNTAGT. The J segment lost 6 bases and the V segment lost 6 bases, leaving 24 bases of the junction unmatched. The CDR3 loop is CASSPEGLWGGRVRDTQYF. CDR3 nucleotides: TGTGCCAGCAGCCCCGAGGGGCTCTGGGGGGGACGCGTCCGGGATACGCAGTATTTT.